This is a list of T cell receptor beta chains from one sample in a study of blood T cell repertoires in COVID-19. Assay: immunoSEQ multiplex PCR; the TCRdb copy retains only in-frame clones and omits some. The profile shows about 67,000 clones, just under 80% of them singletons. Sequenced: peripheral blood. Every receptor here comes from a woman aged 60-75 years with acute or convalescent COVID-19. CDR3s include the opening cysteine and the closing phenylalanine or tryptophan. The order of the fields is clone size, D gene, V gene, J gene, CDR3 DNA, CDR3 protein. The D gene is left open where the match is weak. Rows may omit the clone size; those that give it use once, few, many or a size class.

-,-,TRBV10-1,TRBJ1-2,TGCGCCAGCAGTGAAGCACAGTCATATGGCTACACCTTC,CASSEAQSYGYTF
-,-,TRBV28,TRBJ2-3,TGTGCCAGCAGTCCCTATGAGGGTATTCCAGATACGCAGTATTTT,CASSPYEGIPDTQYF
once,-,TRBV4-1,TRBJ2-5,TGCGCCAGCAGCCAAGATCGGAGAGAGACCCAGTACTTC,CASSQDRRETQYF
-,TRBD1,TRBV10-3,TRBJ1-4,TGTGCCATCAGGGGTACAGGGGAAGGAGAAAAACTGTTTTTT,CAIRGTGEGEKLFF
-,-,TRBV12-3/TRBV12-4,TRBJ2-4,TGTGCCAGCAGTTTCGGGGGGCTCATTCAGTACTTC,CASSFGGLIQYF
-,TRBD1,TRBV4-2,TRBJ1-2,TGTGCCAGCAGCCAAGATAGGGGACAGGGCTATGGCTACACCTTC,CASSQDRGQGYGYTF
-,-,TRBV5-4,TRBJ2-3,TGTGCCAGCAGCGACGGGTCGAGAGGGAGGACAGATACGCAGTATTTT,CASSDGSRGRTDTQYF
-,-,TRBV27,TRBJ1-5,TGTGCCAGCGCACCGGGGATCACACCACAGCCCCAGCATTTT,CASAPGITPQPQHF
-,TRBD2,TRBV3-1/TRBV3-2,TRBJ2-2,TGTGCCAGCAGGCTACCGACTAGCTACGGGACCGGGGAGCTGTTTTTT,CASRLPTSYGTGELFF
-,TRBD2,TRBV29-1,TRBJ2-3,TGCAGCGTTGAAGATCCCGGGGGGGACACAGATACGCAGTATTTT,CSVEDPGGDTDTQYF
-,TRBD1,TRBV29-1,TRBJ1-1,TGCAGCGTTAAAAACCGGGACAGGGTGACTGAAGCTTTCTTT,CSVKNRDRVTEAFF
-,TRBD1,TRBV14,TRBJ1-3,TGTGCCAGCAGCCGCCGGGACAGGAGGCTCTCTGGAAACACCATATATTTT,CASSRRDRRLSGNTIYF
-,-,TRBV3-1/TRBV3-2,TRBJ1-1,TGTGCCAGCAGCCAAGATCTTGGAGGAGCTTTCTTT,CASSQDLGGAFF
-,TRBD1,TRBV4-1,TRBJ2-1,TGCGCCAGCAGCCACTTCTGGGACAGGGGGGCATGGGAGCAGTTCTTC,CASSHFWDRGAWEQFF
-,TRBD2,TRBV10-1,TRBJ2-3,TGCGCCAGCTCTAGTTTTACTAGCGGGGGAACAGATACGCAGTATTTT,CASSSFTSGGTDTQYF
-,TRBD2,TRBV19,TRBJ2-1,TGTGCCAGTAGTGACCCAGCGGGGGGGACTGAGCAGTTCTTC,CASSDPAGGTEQFF
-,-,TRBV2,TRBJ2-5,TGTGCCAGCACCGACCAGGGACTTACCAAAGAGACCCAGTACTTC,CASTDQGLTKETQYF
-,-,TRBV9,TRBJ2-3,TGTGCCAGCAGCGTAGCATCGAGGGCAGATACGCAGTATTTT,CASSVASRADTQYF
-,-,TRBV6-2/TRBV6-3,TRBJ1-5,TGTGCCAGCAGTGACAGGTCAAGAGGTCAGCCCCAGCATTTT,CASSDRSRGQPQHF
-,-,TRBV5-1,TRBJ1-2,TGCGCCAGCAGCTTGGTGGCAGGGACTGCGAGTCCGGATGGCTACACCTTC,CASSLVAGTASPDGYTF
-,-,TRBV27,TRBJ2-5,TGTGCCAGCAGTTCCCGTAGGGGCGAGACCCAGTACTTC,CASSSRRGETQYF
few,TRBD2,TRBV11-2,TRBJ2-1,TGTGCCAGTACCTATAGCGGGGGGGCCAATGAGCAGTTCTTC,CASTYSGGANEQFF
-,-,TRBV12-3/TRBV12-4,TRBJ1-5,TGTGCCAGCAGAGGACAAGAAAATCAGCCCCAGCATTTT,CASRGQENQPQHF
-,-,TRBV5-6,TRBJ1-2,TGTGCCAGCACCCTCGGGAGGGGGAGGAACTATGGCTACACCTTC,CASTLGRGRNYGYTF
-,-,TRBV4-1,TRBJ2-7,TGCGCCAGCAGCCTGATCGGCGGTTACGAGCAGTACTTC,CASSLIGGYEQYF
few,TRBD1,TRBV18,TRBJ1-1,TGTGCCAGCTCTATGGGACAGGGGAGCGGGCTATTT,CASSMGQGSGLF